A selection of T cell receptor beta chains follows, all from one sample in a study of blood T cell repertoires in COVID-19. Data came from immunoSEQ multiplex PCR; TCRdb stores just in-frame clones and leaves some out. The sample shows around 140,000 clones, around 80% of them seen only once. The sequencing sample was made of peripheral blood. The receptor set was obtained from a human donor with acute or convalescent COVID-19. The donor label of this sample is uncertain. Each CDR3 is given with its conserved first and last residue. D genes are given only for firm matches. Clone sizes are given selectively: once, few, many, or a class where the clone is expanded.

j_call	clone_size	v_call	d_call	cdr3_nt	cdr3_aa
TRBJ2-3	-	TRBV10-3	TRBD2	TGTGCCATCTCATTAGCGGGGGGGCCTTTGGCCGCAGATACGCAGTATTTT	CAISLAGGPLAADTQYF
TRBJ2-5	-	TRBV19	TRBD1	TGTGCCAGTTCCTCCCTGGACAGGTCTCAAGAGACCCAGTACTTC	CASSSLDRSQETQYF
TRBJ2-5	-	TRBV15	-	TGTGCCACCAGCAGATCCTTGGAGACCCAGTACTTC	CATSRSLETQYF
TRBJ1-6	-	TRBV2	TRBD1	TGTGCCAGCACACCAAAACAGGCAGGGGGCGGATCACCCCTCCACTTT	CASTPKQAGGGSPLHF
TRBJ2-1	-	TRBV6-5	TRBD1	TGTGCCAGCAGTTACCAGGGGGCCCAGGACAATGAGCAGTTCTTC	CASSYQGAQDNEQFF
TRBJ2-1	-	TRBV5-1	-	TGCGCCAGCAGCTTGGCGGGGAGCTCCTACAATGAGCAGTTCTTC	CASSLAGSSYNEQFF
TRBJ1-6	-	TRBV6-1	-	TGTGCCAGCAGTGGAGGAGGGCTAAGCTCCTATAATTCACCCCTCCACTTT	CASSGGGLSSYNSPLHF
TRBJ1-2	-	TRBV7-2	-	TGTGCCAGCAGCTTAGCGCCCGGACAAGGGTATGGCTACACCTTC	CASSLAPGQGYGYTF
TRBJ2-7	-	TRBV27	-	TGTGCCAGCAGTTCGCCCGGTCGCGAGCAGTACTTC	CASSSPGREQYF
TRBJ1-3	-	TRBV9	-	TGTGCCAGCAGCGGGGGCGGAAACACCATATATTTT	CASSGGGNTIYF
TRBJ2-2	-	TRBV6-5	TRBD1	TGTGCCAGCAGACCTGACAGGGCGAACACCGGGGAGCTGTTTTTT	CASRPDRANTGELFF
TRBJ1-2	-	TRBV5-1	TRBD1	TGCGCCAGCAGCTTGGGGGACAGGGAGTTCCATGGCTACACCTTC	CASSLGDREFHGYTF
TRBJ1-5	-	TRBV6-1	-	TGTGCCAGCAGTGAAAGGCCAGGGGAATATGTTCAGCCCCAGCATTTT	CASSERPGEYVQPQHF
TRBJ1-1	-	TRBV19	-	TGTGCCAGTAGTAGTAGTATCGTCGGCACTGAAGCTTTCTTT	CASSSSIVGTEAFF
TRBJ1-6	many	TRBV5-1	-	TGCGCCAGCAGCCTCGAAGGGGCTGGGAATTCACCCCTCCACTTT	CASSLEGAGNSPLHF
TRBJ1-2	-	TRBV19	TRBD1	TGTGCCAGTAGACTCCGGGACAGTGATGGCTACACCTTC	CASRLRDSDGYTF
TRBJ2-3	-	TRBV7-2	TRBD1	TGTGCCAGCAGCTTAGGACAGGGGAGGACAGATACGCAGTATTTT	CASSLGQGRTDTQYF
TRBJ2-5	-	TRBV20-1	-	TGCAGTGCTAAGGACAGAGAGACCCAGTACTTC	CSAKDRETQYF
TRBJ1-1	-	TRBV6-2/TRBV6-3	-	TGTGCCAGCAGTTACTTCCGAACAGTGCACACTGAAGCTTTCTTT	CASSYFRTVHTEAFF
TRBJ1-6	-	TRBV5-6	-	TGTGCCAGCAGCCCAGACAGTGCCCCTTATAATTCACCCCTCCACTTT	CASSPDSAPYNSPLHF
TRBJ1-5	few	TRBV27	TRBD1	TGTGCCAGCAGTTTAGCCGGGACAGGGAGTCAGCCCCAGCATTTT	CASSLAGTGSQPQHF
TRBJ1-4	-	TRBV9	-	TGTGCCAGCAGCGTTGGACAGTCGCAAACTAATGAAAAACTGTTTTTT	CASSVGQSQTNEKLFF
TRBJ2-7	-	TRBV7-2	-	TGTGCCAGCATAGCGCCTTCCTCCTACGAGCAGTACTTC	CASIAPSSYEQYF
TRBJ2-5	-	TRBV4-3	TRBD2	TGCGCCAGCAGCCCGGTCTGGGCGGGGGGCAACCAAGAGACCCAGTACTTC	CASSPVWAGGNQETQYF
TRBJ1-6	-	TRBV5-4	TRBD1	TGTGCCAGCAGCTACGGACAGGGGCTCGATGATTCACCCCTCCACTTT	CASSYGQGLDDSPLHF
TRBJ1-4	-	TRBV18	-	TGTGCCAGCTCACCAAGTCTCGAGGGCGAAAAACTGTTTTTT	CASSPSLEGEKLFF